The rows below give T cell receptor beta chains drawn from one sample of a study of blood T cell repertoires in COVID-19. TCRdb's table, derived via immunoSEQ multiplex PCR, lists solely in-frame clones and lacks some. Of 100,000 or so clones in the sample, 85% to 95% were seen once. Sequenced: peripheral blood. The receptors were gathered from a human donor with active COVID-19. The donor label of this sample is uncertain. CDR3s include the opening cysteine and the closing phenylalanine or tryptophan. Each record gives: D gene, V gene, J gene, CDR3 protein, CDR3 DNA. D genes are given only for firm matches.

>NA|TRBV5-4|TRBJ2-7
CASSLGTSSSYEQYF
TGTGCCAGCAGCCTCGGGACATCTTCCTCCTACGAGCAGTACTTC
>NA|TRBV27|TRBJ2-1
CASTHTGSYNEQFF
TGTGCCAGCACGCATACAGGCTCCTACAATGAGCAGTTCTTC
>TRBD2|TRBV9|TRBJ2-1
CASSVTRGGYNEQFF
TGTGCCAGCAGCGTTACGCGGGGGGGCTACAATGAGCAGTTCTTC
>TRBD1|TRBV15|TRBJ1-6
CATSSDRGGVNYNSPLHF
TGTGCCACCAGCAGTGACAGGGGGGGTGTTAACTATAATTCACCCCTCCACTTT
>NA|TRBV6-4|TRBJ1-1
CASSDHQGNTEAFF
TGTGCCAGCAGTGACCATCAGGGAAACACTGAAGCTTTCTTT
>TRBD1|TRBV7-3|TRBJ2-7
CASSPTGATTYEQYF
TGTGCCAGCAGCCCGACAGGGGCTACTACCTACGAGCAGTACTTC
>NA|TRBV10-1|TRBJ2-7
CASSVGAHEQYF
TGCGCCAGCAGTGTAGGAGCCCACGAGCAGTACTTC
>TRBD2|TRBV12-5|TRBJ2-3
CASGSGLADPDTQYF
TGTGCTAGTGGTTCCGGACTAGCGGACCCGGATACGCAGTATTTT
>NA|TRBV14|TRBJ2-3
CASSLDSDTQYF
TGTGCCAGCAGCCTTGACTCAGATACGCAGTATTTT
>TRBD1|TRBV11-1|TRBJ1-6
CASSFRDRGNSPLHF
TGTGCCAGCAGCTTCCGGGACAGGGGAAATTCACCCCTCCACTTT